Below are 15 T cell receptor beta chains sequenced from a single sample in a study of blood T cell repertoires in COVID-19. Sequencing was performed with immunoSEQ multiplex PCR; in TCRdb, only in-frame clones are kept and a portion is missing. The sample records about 91,000 clones, about 85% being singletons. The sequenced sample consisted of peripheral blood. The receptor source for this set is a man between 65 and 80 years old with acute or convalescent COVID-19.

The gene calls are TRBV7-9 and TRBJ2-3, with 8 bases fitting TRBD1. CDR3 size: 16 residues. Germline V gene sequence: CDR1 SEHNR, CDR2 FQNEAQ (reference sequence). The ends lost 5 bases at V and 2 bases at J; junction bases unmatched: 9. The CDR3 loop reads CASSPTGAQPTDTQYF. The DNA for the CDR3 is TGTGCCAGCAGCCCGACAGGGGCCCAGCCCACAGATACGCAGTATTTT.

V usage is TRBV6-5 and J usage is TRBJ2-7; 11 positions match TRBD1. Trimming removed 6 bases from V and 7 bases from J; junction bases left unmatched: 5. CDR3 length equals 13 residues. Germline lookup yields CDR1 MNHEY and CDR2 SVGAGI. CDR3 nucleotide sequence: TGTGCCAGCAGGGACAGGGGGCTGGGGGAGCAGTACTTC. Translating it yields CASRDRGLGEQYF.

The chain links TRBV6-5 to TRBJ2-3; 12 bases are shared with TRBD1. CDR3 size: 15 residues. Germline CDR1 and CDR2: MNHEY and SVGAGI. V shed 6 bases, J shed 3 bases, and the junction held 4 bases outside the gene matches. CDR3 DNA: TGTGCCAGCAGCCGGGACAGGGGGCGAACAGATACGCAGTATTTT. Amino acids: CASSRDRGRTDTQYF.

The chain employs TRBV6-6 and TRBJ2-5; unclear D gene. V gave up 5 bases and J gave up 4 bases, with 14 bases separating them. The CDR3 runs 14 residues. Germline loops: CDR1 MNHNY, CDR2 SVGAGI (reference sequence). CDR3 sequence (DNA): TGTGCCAGCAGTCACCGTTGGGCCCCAGAGACCCAGTACTTC. Translated, it gives CASSHRWAPETQYF.

This chain joins TRBV18 and TRBJ1-2; possibly TRBD1 for D (6 bases). CDR3 length: 18 residues. V lost 2 bases and J 0 bases, leaving 19 bases between the germline ends. In germline, CDR1 is KGHSH, CDR2 LQKENI. CDR3 nucleotides: TGTGCCAGCTCACCATCGCTCACAGTAAGGACAGCTAACTATGGCTACACCTTC. The encoded protein is CASSPSLTVRTANYGYTF.

V usage is TRBV29-1 and J usage is TRBJ2-2; 7 bases are shared with TRBD2. Germline CDR1 and CDR2: SQVTM and ANQGSEA. V lost 8 bases to trimming and J lost 2 bases; unmatched junction nucleotides: 14. The CDR3 extends over 16 amino acids. In DNA, the CDR3 is TGCAGCATCCAAAGGGGAGCGGGGAGTAACACCGGGGAGCTGTTTTTT. This sequence encodes CSIQRGAGSNTGELFF.

The genes are TRBV6-5 and TRBJ1-2; D call uncertain. This CDR3 region has 15 residues. Trimming stripped 5 bases from V and 2 bases from J, with 15 bases between. Germline CDR1 and CDR2: MNHEY and SVGAGI. The CDR3 DNA sequence: TGTGCCAGCAGTCAAAAGCCTACAGAGAACTATGGCTACACCTTC. Protein: CASSQKPTENYGYTF.

V usage is TRBV6-5 and J usage is TRBJ1-2, with TRBD1 as a possible D gene (5 bases). V was shortened by 6 bases and J by 0 bases, with 8 bases between the two germline ends. The CDR3 is made up of 13 amino acids. Germline CDR1 MNHEY, CDR2 SVGAGI. CDR3 sequence reads: CASRPTANYGYTF. As DNA, the CDR3 is TGTGCCAGCAGGCCGACAGCTAACTATGGCTACACCTTC.

The chain recombines TRBV5-4 with TRBJ2-1, with 13 bases identical to TRBD2. Germline V CDR1 and CDR2: SGHNT, YYREEE (reference sequence). The CDR3 extends over 14 amino acids. The junction had 6 bases not matched to a gene; V was cut back by 5 bases and J by 10 bases. The CDR3 bases are TGTGCCAGCAGGAATACTAGCGGGGGGGCCGAGCAGTTCTTC. Residues: CASRNTSGGAEQFF.

The CDR3 DNA sequence: TGTGCCAGCAGTTCCCAAAGGACTAGAGGGGAGTTCTTC. This encodes CASSSQRTRGEFF. J is TRBJ2-1 and V is TRBV6-1; 7 nucleotides match TRBD2. The CDR3 has 13 residues. Germline V gene lookup returns CDR1 MNHNS and CDR2 SASEGT. J was trimmed by 14 bases and V by 5 bases; bases with no gene match: 12.

The V and J genes are TRBV3-1 (or the pseudogene TRBV3-2) and TRBJ1-6; D ambiguous. V gave up 6 bases and J gave up 8 bases, with 14 bases separating them. The CDR3 sequence is 14 residues long. Looked up from germline, CDR1 is LGHDT and CDR2 is YNNKEL (reference sequence). CDR3 bases: TGTGCCAGCAGAGCAAGAGCGGATCATTCACCCCTCCACTTT. Translating gives CASRARADHSPLHF.

The rearrangement uses TRBV7-8 and TRBJ2-1; D may be TRBD1 (5 bases). Germline lookup yields CDR1 SGHVS and CDR2 FQNEAQ. The CDR3 is made up of 14 amino acids. V lost 1 base to trimming and J lost 8 bases, with 12 bases between them. CDR3 in amino acids: CASSLVRTSHEQFF. The CDR3 coding sequence is TGTGCCAGCAGCTTAGTTCGGACATCCCATGAGCAGTTCTTC.

The gene calls are TRBV13 and TRBJ2-4; tentative D call: TRBD1 (5 bases). In germline, CDR1 is PRHDT, CDR2 FYEKMQ (reference sequence). The CDR3 consists of 15 residues. Trimming pared 5 bases from V and 0 bases from J, leaving 11 bases between. CDR3 sequence (DNA): TGTGCCAGCAGCATTTCAGGGTCAGCCAAAAACATTCAGTACTTC. It codes for CASSISGSAKNIQYF.

The rearrangement links TRBV18 to TRBJ1-1; D gene unclear. The CDR3 covers 15 residues. Per germline, CDR1 KGHSH and CDR2 LQKENI. V was trimmed by 0 bases and J by 1 base, leaving 9 bases between them. The CDR3 region is CASSPPTATNTEAFF. The CDR3 coding sequence is TGTGCCAGCTCACCACCCACAGCCACGAACACTGAAGCTTTCTTT. The complete variable domain, with remaining parts taken from reference TRBV18 and TRBJ1-1, reads NAGVMQNPRHLVRRRGQEARLRCSPMKGHSHVYWYRQLPEEGLKFMVYLQKENIIDESGMPKERFSAEFPKEGPSILRIQQVVRGDSAAYFCASSPPTATNTEAFFGQGTRLTVV.

The rearrangement links TRBV19 to TRBJ2-1; possibly TRBD2 for D (6 bases). V was shortened by 4 bases and J by 7 bases, with 11 bases between the two germline ends. CDR3 size: 13 residues. Germline CDR1 LNHDA, CDR2 SQIVND (reference sequence). DNA for the CDR3: TGTGCCAGTAGTACCCTAGCGTGGAATGAGCAGTTCTTC. Amino acid sequence: CASSTLAWNEQFF.